One and the same sample provided the 24 T cell receptor beta chains below, sequenced in a study of T-cell memory formation after mild COVID-19. TCRdb independently ran MiXCR on the 5' RACE reads; one entry per CDR3 protein. The sample holds 100,000 to 150,000 distinct CDR3 sequences; about a sixth are singletons and the top ten take about 5%. The sequenced sample consisted of PBMCs or a T cell subset sorted from them (not recorded which). The receptors derive from a man younger than 30 who had mild COVID-19 (a few samples of this study predate the infection). Cell type and time point are not known.

This clonotype was counted at least ten times. The chain employs TRBV12-3 or TRBV12-4 and TRBJ1-6, with D tentatively TRBD1 (6 bases). The CDR3 spans 14 residues. Trimming stripped 3 bases from V and 7 bases from J, with 10 bases between. Here the CDR3 DNA reads TGTGCCAGCAGTTTTCAGGGGCCCAATTCACCCCTCCACTTT. This translates into CASSFQGPNSPLHF.

This clonotype was detected only a few times. The V and J genes are TRBV5-1 and TRBJ2-6; possible D gene TRBD1, 6 bases. Trimming took off 4 bases at V and 0 bases at J, with 20 bases between the two ends. Germline CDR1 and CDR2: SGHRS and YFSETQ. CDR3 size: 19 residues. The CDR3 DNA sequence: TGCGCCAGCAGCCCCAGGCAACAGGGAACTAACTCTGGGGCCAACGTCCTGACTTTC. This sequence encodes CASSPRQQGTNSGANVLTF.

The CDR3 DNA reads as TGCGCCAGCAGCTCGGGACTGTCGTTTGGCTACACCTTC. It is translated as CASSSGLSFGYTF. The rearrangement joins TRBV5-1 to TRBJ1-2, with a tentative D call TRBD1 (5 bases). The CDR3 loop spans 13 amino acids. Trimming shortened V by 3 bases and J by 7 bases, and 13 bases separated the two germline ends. Germline-derived CDR1 and CDR2 are SGHRS and YFSETQ.

This clonotype has a single count. The gene calls are TRBV4-1 and TRBJ1-5; D is uncertain. Germline values: CDR1 MGHRA, CDR2 YSYEKL. V was trimmed by 5 bases and J by 0 bases, leaving 14 bases between them. The CDR3 spans 16 residues. DNA for the CDR3: TGCGCCAGCAGCTCCCGGCTGACTTCTAGCAATCAGCCCCAGCATTTT. Protein product: CASSSRLTSSNQPQHF.

This chain connects TRBV5-1 to TRBJ1-1; D ambiguous. Germline lookup yields CDR1 SGHRS and CDR2 YFSETQ. The V and J ends lost 0 bases and 1 base respectively, with 10 bases between them. The CDR3 has 15 amino acids. The DNA for the CDR3 is TGCGCCAGCAGCTTGGTGCTGCAGGAGAACACTGAAGCTTTCTTT. Translating gives CASSLVLQENTEAFF.

This clonotype was recorded at least ten times. The chain combines TRBV5-1 with TRBJ2-5; D is unresolved. The V end lost 4 bases, the J end lost 4 bases, and 11 bases lay between the germline ends. Germline assignment: CDR1 SGHRS and CDR2 YFSETQ. CDR3 length: 13 amino acids. The CDR3 DNA reads as TGCGCCAGCAGCCCTCAGACGGGAGAGACCCAGTACTTC. This codes for CASSPQTGETQYF.

This sequence joins TRBV11-1 and TRBJ2-2; D is undetermined. This CDR3 has 14 residues. The germline gives CDR1 SGHAT, CDR2 FQDESV (reference sequence). The V and J ends lost 0 bases and 5 bases respectively, with 7 bases between them. The DNA of the CDR3 is TGTGCCAGCAGCTTAGCTAGGCGGACCGGGGAGCTGTTTTTT. It specifies CASSLARRTGELFF.

This clonotype was observed many times. V usage is TRBV18 and J usage is TRBJ2-1, with 10 bases matching TRBD2. V shed 1 base, J shed 7 bases, and the junction held 4 bases outside the gene matches. CDR3 size: 15 residues. Germline V gene sequence: CDR1 KGHSH, CDR2 LQKENI. CDR3 bases: TGTGCCAGCTCACCACTGCCAGCGGGGGGGAATGAGCAGTTCTTC. Translating gives CASSPLPAGGNEQFF.

This clonotype turned up a few times. The chain uses TRBV7-2 and TRBJ1-3; D possibly corresponds to TRBD1 (6 bases). Looked up from germline, CDR1 is SGHTA and CDR2 is FQGNSA. The V end lost 6 bases, the J end lost 4 bases, and 16 bases lay between the germline ends. The CDR3 is made up of 15 amino acids. The CDR3 region has the DNA TGTGCCAGCAGAACTAAAGGGGGGTCCGGAAACACCATATATTTT. Translated: CASRTKGGSGNTIYF.

The chain recombines TRBV3-1 with TRBJ2-1; no firm D call. There are 14 residues in the CDR3. V dropped 2 bases and J dropped 4 bases, with 9 bases sitting between them. The germline gives CDR1 LGHDT, CDR2 YNNKEL (reference sequence). The CDR3 sequence is CASSQLVSYNEQFF. The CDR3 coding sequence is TGTGCCAGCAGCCAACTCGTCAGTTACAATGAGCAGTTCTTC.

The chain links TRBV7-2 to TRBJ1-6; D call uncertain. The CDR3 spans 15 residues. Trimming shortened V by 2 bases and J by 6 bases, and 11 bases separated the two germline ends. Germline V gene data show CDR1 as SGHTA and CDR2 as FQGNSA. CDR3: CASSLQGTLNSPLHF. In DNA, the CDR3 is TGTGCCAGCAGCTTACAAGGAACCCTTAATTCACCCCTCCACTTT.

Only a few counts were recorded for this clonotype. V is TRBV5-5 and J is TRBJ2-1; 8 bases fit TRBD1. From germline, CDR1 is SGHKS and CDR2 YYEKEE (reference sequence). The V and J ends lost 4 bases and 9 bases, in that order; junction bases with no gene match: 9. The length of the CDR3 is 14 residues. The CDR3 region is CASSPRDRRPEQFF. The CDR3 region has the DNA TGTGCCAGCAGCCCGCGGGACAGGAGACCTGAGCAGTTCTTC. The full variable domain, completed using reference TRBV5-5 and TRBJ2-1, is DAGVTQSPTHLIKTRGQQVTLRCSPISGHKSVSWYQQVLGQGPQFIFQYYEKEERGRGNFPDRFSARQFPNYSSELNVNALLLGDSALYLCASSPRDRRPEQFFGPGTRLTVL.

This chain links TRBV4-3 with TRBJ2-6, with D tentatively TRBD1 (5 bases). The CDR3 runs to 19 residues. The germline V and J ends were trimmed by 0 bases and 1 base, with 16 bases remaining between them. Germline V gene lookup returns CDR1 LGHNA and CDR2 YSLEER. In DNA form, the CDR3 reads TGCGCCAGCAGCCAAGATCCCCCTAAGACAGCGTCTGGGGCCAACGTCCTGACTTTC. It translates to CASSQDPPKTASGANVLTF.

The chain recombines TRBV20-1 with TRBJ2-7, with D tentatively TRBD2 (6 bases). CDR3 length: 13 amino acids. Per the germline V gene, CDR1 is DFQATT and CDR2 is SNEGSKA (reference sequence). V dropped 4 bases and J dropped 3 bases, with 13 bases sitting between them. This CDR3 is CSATSTSFYEQYF. The DNA of the CDR3 is TGCAGTGCTACCTCGACTAGTTTCTACGAGCAGTACTTC.

The chain employs TRBV7-3 and TRBJ2-3, with 7 nucleotides matching TRBD2. V lost 0 bases and J lost 1; bases outside the gene matches: 1. This CDR3 spans 15 amino acids. The germline gives CDR1 SGHTA, CDR2 FQGTGA. The CDR3 sequence is CASSLTSGRTDTQYF. The CDR3 DNA reads TGTGCCAGCAGCTTAACTAGCGGGCGCACAGATACGCAGTATTTT.

The CDR3 DNA reads TGTGCCAGCACAAGGACTAGCGGGGCCCCCTACGAGCAGTACGTC. Protein sequence: CASTRTSGAPYEQYV. V gene TRBV5-6 combines with J gene TRBJ2-7; TRBD2 agrees at 12 bases. Germline V lookup: CDR1 SGHDT, CDR2 YYEEEE. The CDR3 totals 15 residues. V lost 6 bases and J lost 2; bases outside the gene matches: 6.

This clonotype was detected a few times. The genes are TRBV2 and TRBJ2-2; TRBD2 is a possible D gene (6 bases). Germline V lookup: CDR1 SNHLY, CDR2 FYNNEI. The germline V and J ends were trimmed by 6 bases and 5 bases, with 16 bases remaining between them. The CDR3 loop spans 15 amino acids. CDR3 region: CASRAWASGTGELFF. CDR3 in DNA: TGTGCCAGCAGGGCGTGGGCCAGCGGGACCGGGGAGCTGTTTTTT.

The table lists this clonotype with a few counts. The V gene is TRBV12-3 or TRBV12-4, the J gene TRBJ1-5; no clear D gene. The CDR3 has 13 residues. Trimming removed 1 base at V and 3 bases at J, with 4 bases between. CDR3 coding DNA: TGTGCCAGCAGTTTAGACATCAATCAGCCCCAGCATTTT. This encodes CASSLDINQPQHF.

There are a few counts of this clonotype. V is TRBV6-5 and J is TRBJ2-2, with 10 bases aligning to TRBD2. The V gene end was trimmed by 7 bases and the J gene end by 10 bases; junction bases not matched to a gene: 12. From germline, CDR1 is MNHEY and CDR2 SVGAGI. The CDR3 loop spans 15 amino acids. Here the CDR3 reads CASKGFGSGGLELFF. The CDR3 bases are TGTGCCAGCAAAGGTTTTGGTAGCGGGGGGCTGGAGCTGTTTTTT.

The gene calls are TRBV11-1 and TRBJ1-1, with 7 bases that match TRBD1. Per the germline V gene, CDR1 is SGHAT and CDR2 is FQDESV (reference sequence). V lost 4 bases to trimming and J lost 6 bases; unmatched junction nucleotides: 8. The CDR3 totals 14 residues. CDR3 sequence reads: CASSYRTGNPEAFF. CDR3 nucleotides: TGTGCCAGCAGCTACAGGACAGGAAACCCTGAAGCTTTCTTT. Looking up the rest from reference TRBV11-1 and TRBJ1-1 gives the full variable domain: EAEVAQSPRYKITEKSQAVAFWCDPISGHATLYWYRQILGQGPELLVQFQDESVVDDSQLPKDRFSAERLKGVDSTLKIQPAELGDSAMYLCASSYRTGNPEAFFGQGTRLTVV.

The chain has TRBV19 and TRBJ2-2; D remains ambiguous. The CDR3 spans 15 residues. V was cut by 7 bases and J by 2 bases, with 14 bases left in between. Germline loops: CDR1 LNHDA, CDR2 SQIVND (reference sequence). The CDR3 coding sequence is TGTGCCAGTATGGCCCTAGGCGTTAACACCGGGGAGCTGTTTTTT. It yields the protein CASMALGVNTGELFF.

This clonotype occurred a few times. The chain is built from TRBV18 and TRBJ2-7, with 10 bases identical to TRBD2. From germline, CDR1 is KGHSH and CDR2 LQKENI. The length of the CDR3 is 13 residues. V shed 5 bases, J shed 2 bases, and the junction held 0 bases outside the gene matches. In DNA, the CDR3 is TGTGCCAGCTCAACTAGCGGGGCCTACGAGCAGTACTTC. This encodes CASSTSGAYEQYF.

The table lists this clonotype with a few counts. The gene calls are TRBV18 and TRBJ1-3; 9 bases fit TRBD1. Germline CDR1 is KGHSH and CDR2 is LQKENI. CDR3 length equals 15 residues. V shed 4 bases and J 4 bases; nucleotides not matched to a gene: 5. The CDR3: CASSRDRASGNTIYF. CDR3 in DNA: TGTGCCAGCTCACGGGACAGGGCCTCAGGAAACACCATATATTTT.

V is TRBV7-9 and J is TRBJ2-1, with 11 bases that match TRBD2. V shed 5 bases, J shed 8 bases, and the junction held 8 bases outside the gene matches. The CDR3 contains 15 residues. Germline loops: CDR1 SEHNR, CDR2 FQNEAQ (reference sequence). The CDR3 DNA is TGTGCCAGCAGCCTGAATAGCGGGGGGGCGGATGAGCAGTTCTTC. It codes for CASSLNSGGADEQFF.